This is a list of T cell receptor beta chains from one sample in a study of regulatory T cells in long-lasting Graves disease. TCRdb re-derived calls from the multiplex PCR reads in MiXCR, one entry per CDR3 protein. This sample has approximately 230,000 distinct CDR3 sequences, with roughly 18% found just once. The source material was peripheral blood mononuclear cells (PBMCs), sampled at new diagnosis, from a patient treated with antithyroid drugs. The receptors derive from a female donor with Graves disease. CDR3s include the opening cysteine and the closing phenylalanine or tryptophan. A D gene is named only where the DNA matches it firmly. Only some rows state a clone size, as once, few, many or a class for expanded clones.

v_call	clone_size	d_call	j_call	cdr3_nt	cdr3_aa
TRBV20-1	few	NA	TRBJ1-5	TGCAGTGCCATCCCGGGTTCGGGTCCAGGGCAGCCCCAGCATTTT	CSAIPGSGPGQPQHF
TRBV9	few	NA	TRBJ2-3	TGTGCCAGCAGCGTAGAAGTCACCCGTGATACGCAGTATTTT	CASSVEVTRDTQYF
TRBV6-1	many	NA	TRBJ1-1	TGTGCCAGCAGAGAATCGGGGAACCAGGGTGGAGAAGCTTTCTTT	CASRESGNQGGEAFF
TRBV10-3	many	NA	TRBJ2-7	TGTGCCATCAGTGTATCCAGCCGCCTGGGCGACGAGCAGTACTTC	CAISVSSRLGDEQYF
TRBV7-9	few	NA	TRBJ2-2	TGTGCCAGCAGCTTAGTAGGAGTGAGGGTCGCGAACACCGGGGAGCTGTTTTTT	CASSLVGVRVANTGELFF
TRBV30	many	NA	TRBJ1-2	TGTGCCTGGGCGGGGGGATTGGGGGCGTATGGCTACACCTTC	CAWAGGLGAYGYTF
TRBV5-1	many	NA	TRBJ2-7	TGCGCCAGCAGCTTGGATGGGACGGTGGCCTACGAGCAGTACTTC	CASSLDGTVAYEQYF
TRBV9	many	TRBD1	TRBJ1-4	TGTGCCAGCAGCGTGGCACAGGGGGGACCTAATGAAAAACTGTTTTTT	CASSVAQGGPNEKLFF
TRBV7-2	many	TRBD1	TRBJ2-7	TGTGCCAGCAATTCCGGGACAGGGAGCTCCTACGAGCAGTACTTC	CASNSGTGSSYEQYF
TRBV11-1	many	TRBD2	TRBJ2-1	TGTGCCAGCAGCTTAGTAGGGGCTAGCGGGATCTACAATGAGCAGTTCTTC	CASSLVGASGIYNEQFF
TRBV7-7	NA	NA	TRBJ2-3	TGTGCTAGCAGCTTAGCGCCCGGAGGCAGCACAGATACGCAGTATTTT	CASSLAPGGSTDTQYF
TRBV7-2	many	TRBD2	TRBJ2-4	TGTGCCAGCAGCGAACAGGCGGGAGGGGAGTGGAACATTCAGTACTTC	CASSEQAGGEWNIQYF
TRBV5-1	NA	TRBD2	TRBJ2-2	TGCGCCAGCAGTAACGAGGGTTCGGGACTAGGACACACCGGGGAGCTGTTTTTT	CASSNEGSGLGHTGELFF
TRBV24-1	many	TRBD1	TRBJ2-2	TGTGCCACCAGTGATGGAGGACAGGGAACCGGGGAGCTGTTTTTT	CATSDGGQGTGELFF
TRBV24-1	many	NA	TRBJ2-5	TGTGCCACCAGTGATTTTAACCGAGAGACCCAGTACTTC	CATSDFNRETQYF
TRBV7-9	many	TRBD1	TRBJ1-2	TGTGCCAGCAGCATCACGGGACAGGCTAACTATGGCTACACCTTC	CASSITGQANYGYTF
TRBV20-1	many	NA	TRBJ1-4	TGCAGTGCGACGTCAAACAATGAAAAACTGTTTTTT	CSATSNNEKLFF
TRBV2	many	NA	TRBJ1-6	TGTGCCAGCAGTGAGGGGGTGGATTCACCCCTCCACTTT	CASSEGVDSPLHF
TRBV9	few	TRBD1	TRBJ1-5	TGTGCCAGCAGCGCCGACAGGGGCCCCGCAGAGCCCCAGCATTTT	CASSADRGPAEPQHF
TRBV19	many	NA	TRBJ1-1	TGTGCCAGTAGTCGTGGGTCGGGGTACGGGAGCACTGAAGCTTTCTTT	CASSRGSGYGSTEAFF
TRBV11-2	NA	NA	TRBJ2-1	TGTGCCAGCAGCTTACGACAGGGAGGCTCCTACAATGAGCAGTTCTTC	CASSLRQGGSYNEQFF
TRBV9	many	NA	TRBJ1-1	TGTGCCAGCAGCGTAGGGACTGGGACTGAAGCTTTCTTT	CASSVGTGTEAFF
TRBV6-9	many	TRBD1	TRBJ2-1	TGTGCCAGCAGTTACCGGTTTAGTGGGAACAGGGGGAGCAATGAGCAGTTCTTC	CASSYRFSGNRGSNEQFF
TRBV6-5	many	NA	TRBJ2-5	TGTGCCAGCAGTTACTCACTCGAGACCCAGTACTTC	CASSYSLETQYF
TRBV4-1	few	NA	TRBJ1-1	TGCGCCAGCAGCCAAGACCGCGCTGAAGCTTTCTTT	CASSQDRAEAFF
TRBV2	many	TRBD2	TRBJ2-5	TGTGCCAGCAAACCCAGCGGGAGAAAGTCAGAGACCCAGTACTTC	CASKPSGRKSETQYF
TRBV6-1	few	NA	TRBJ2-7	TGTGCCAGCGGGGCATTGCTCACCTACGAGCAGTACTTC	CASGALLTYEQYF
TRBV7-9	NA	NA	TRBJ1-1	TGTGCCAGCAGCCGCGGACGGAATATGAACACTGAAGCTTTCTTT	CASSRGRNMNTEAFF
TRBV2	NA	NA	TRBJ2-1	TGTGCCTCCCGTGGGGACATTTACAATGAGCAGTTCTTC	CASRGDIYNEQFF
TRBV20-1	many	NA	TRBJ1-4	TGCAGTGCTCTCTCCACTAATGAAAAACTGTTTTTT	CSALSTNEKLFF
TRBV10-2	many	NA	TRBJ2-5	TGCGCCAGCAGTGAATTTGGACAAGAGACCCAGTACTTC	CASSEFGQETQYF
TRBV7-2	many	NA	TRBJ2-5	TGTGCCAGCAGCCCCAGTAGGGGGGCCGGGGGTAGGGAGACCCAGTACTTC	CASSPSRGAGGRETQYF
TRBV6-2/TRBV6-3	NA	NA	TRBJ1-2	TGTGCCAGCATATTGGGATACAATTCTAACTATGGCTACACCTTC	CASILGYNSNYGYTF
TRBV5-1	NA	NA	TRBJ2-2	TGTGCCAGCAGCTTGAAGTGGGAAAACACCGGGGAGCTGTTTTTT	CASSLKWENTGELFF
TRBV5-6	few	NA	TRBJ2-1	TGTGCCAGCAGCTTCGGGTCGGGTGAGCAGTTCTTC	CASSFGSGEQFF
TRBV6-2/TRBV6-3	NA	NA	TRBJ1-1	TGTGCCAGCAGTGAAGGGTTGGACACTGAAGCTTTCTTT	CASSEGLDTEAFF
TRBV19	few	NA	TRBJ2-5	TGTGCCAGTAGTGCGGGAATTAAAGAGACCCAGTACTTC	CASSAGIKETQYF
TRBV19	NA	NA	TRBJ2-3	TGTGCCAGTAAGGAGTATAGCACAGATACGCAGTATTTT	CASKEYSTDTQYF
TRBV6-9	many	NA	TRBJ2-3	TGTGCCAGCAGTTACTCCACCGGCGGTAGAGATACGCAGTATTTT	CASSYSTGGRDTQYF
TRBV30	many	NA	TRBJ1-4	TGTGCCTGGAGTGTATCAGCAGGATGGGTCGGAAAACTGTTTTTT	CAWSVSAGWVGKLFF
TRBV6-1	many	TRBD1	TRBJ2-7	TGTGCCAGCAACCGACAGGGCGAGCAGTACTTC	CASNRQGEQYF
TRBV20-1	many	TRBD1	TRBJ2-1	TGCAGTGCTAGGAGGGGTCCGGGACAGGTCTCCTACAATGAGCAGTTCTTC	CSARRGPGQVSYNEQFF